This TCR beta chain was captured in a study of control samples from healthy donors and cancer patients. The CDR3 consists of 16 residues. CDR1 and CDR2 (germline): LNHNV, YYDKDF (reference sequence). The ends were cut back, 1 base at V and 5 bases at J, with 18 bases in the middle. Here immunoSEQ multiplex PCR was the method, and the copy in TCRdb shows in-frame clones only, minus some. The sample includes tens of thousands of clones, roughly nine tenths of them seen just once. The receptor was derived from a man under 40 in good health. The chain has TRBV15 and TRBJ2-7; tentative D call: TRBD2 (6 bases). The sample taken for sequencing was blood. DNA of the CDR3: TGTGCCACCAGCAGAGGGAGGGGCGGGAAATTCGACGAGCAGTACTTC. It encodes CATSRGRGGKFDEQYF. Filled out from reference TRBV15 and TRBJ2-7, the complete variable domain reads DAMVIQNPRYQVTQFGKPVTLSCSQTLNHNVMYWYQQKSSQAPKLLFHYYDKDFNNEADTPDNFQSRRPNTSFCFLDIRSPGLGDTAMYLCATSRGRGGKFDEQYFGPGTRLTVT.